The 15 T cell receptor beta chains given below trace back to one sample, sequenced in a study of blood T cell repertoires in COVID-19 (dated by TCRdb to 2020 to 2022). The library was produced with the immunoSEQ multiplex PCR assay. TCRdb stores this immuneACCESS table with in-frame sequences only. Part of the clones is absent; in the studies checked, under half of the shortfall reflects unresolved V genes, and no reason is known for the rest. A total of around 300,000 clones appear in this sample, roughly 90% of them only once. The ten most abundant clones make up 3% of the sample. What was sequenced was PBMCs or T cells enriched from blood (not recorded which). These receptors were taken from a woman aged 45 to 65 who had recovered from COVID-19.

A word on this clone: Compared with germline, one end of the junction differs, possibly owing to a read error. The CDR3 sequence: CASSLASWGGEQYF. In DNA, the CDR3 is TGTGCCAGCAGCCTAGCCTCTTGGGGGGGCGAGCAGTACTTC. The J gene is TRBJ2-7, the V gene TRBV7-2; TRBD2 agrees at 7 bases. The CDR3 is 14 residues long. Germline CDR1 is SGHTA and CDR2 is FQGNSA.

This chain connects TRBV27 to TRBJ2-7; 8 positions match TRBD2. The trim removed 3 bases at V and 5 bases at J, leaving 15 bases unmatched. The germline gives CDR1 MNHEY, CDR2 SMNVEV (reference sequence). CDR3 length: 17 residues. The CDR3 here is CASSLGGTSGAWHEQYF. CDR3 bases: TGTGCCAGCAGTTTGGGGGGTACTAGCGGAGCCTGGCACGAGCAGTACTTC.

The V gene is TRBV6-2 or TRBV6-3, the J gene TRBJ2-1, with TRBD2 identical over 7 bases. Germline CDR1 reads MNHEY; CDR2 reads SVGEGT. J was trimmed by 7 bases and V by 6 bases; bases with no gene match: 6. The CDR3 extends over 13 amino acids. The CDR3 here is CASSRDYLNEQFF. CDR3 sequence (DNA): TGTGCCAGCAGCCGGGACTACTTGAATGAGCAGTTCTTC.

The genes are TRBV27 and TRBJ1-2, with D possibly being TRBD1 (6 bases). The CDR3 loop spans 14 amino acids. Trimming left V 8 bases short and J 6 bases short, with 19 bases between. CDR1 and CDR2 from the germline V gene are MNHEY and SMNVEV (reference sequence). CDR3: CASYGGGASHGYTF. The CDR3 region has the DNA TGTGCCAGCTACGGCGGGGGCGCATCCCATGGCTACACCTTC.

The CDR3 region is CASSLGLAGYKQYF. DNA of the CDR3: TGTGCCAGCAGCTTAGGACTAGCGGGTTACAAGCAGTACTTC. The chain carries TRBV7-2 and TRBJ2-7, with TRBD2 matching over 10 bases. The trim removed 1 base at V and 8 bases at J, leaving 5 bases unmatched. Germline V lookup: CDR1 SGHTA, CDR2 FQGNSA. This CDR3 has 14 amino acids.

The genes are TRBV5-8 and TRBJ2-3; TRBD2 matches 8 bases. CDR1 is SGHTS, CDR2 YDEGEE, per germline. Trimming cost V 4 bases and J 3 bases; bases outside gene matches: 10. The CDR3 loop spans 16 amino acids. Here the CDR3 DNA reads TGTGCCAGCAGCCATCTCGTAGCGGGATTGACAGATACGCAGTATTTT. Translated: CASSHLVAGLTDTQYF.

J is TRBJ2-7 and V is TRBV28, with 8 bases that match TRBD2. Germline V gene data show CDR1 as MDHEN and CDR2 as SYDVKM. Germline trimming cut 2 bases from V and 3 bases from J; bases unmatched to any gene: 15. The CDR3 extends over 18 amino acids. The CDR3, as DNA: TGTGCCAGCAGTTTAAGGGTCTCCGGGGGGGGAGCGGGCTACGAGCAGTACTTC. As protein: CASSLRVSGGGAGYEQYF.

This clone was counted only a few times. The rearrangement links TRBV30 to TRBJ1-6, with 7 bases that match TRBD1. Germline CDR1 GTSNPN, CDR2 SVGIG (reference sequence). V lost 2 bases and J lost 7; bases outside the gene matches: 8. This CDR3 region has 15 residues. CDR3 DNA: TGTGCCTGGAGTCTTCCGGGACAGAGCAATTCACCCCTCCACTTT. Residues: CAWSLPGQSNSPLHF.

The rearrangement joins TRBV5-4 to TRBJ1-1, with D perhaps TRBD1 (5 bases). The CDR3 loop spans 15 amino acids. The V and J ends lost 4 bases and 0 bases respectively, with 13 bases between them. The germline CDR1 and CDR2 sequences are SGHNT and YYREEE (reference sequence). The CDR3 spells CASSPRGDLNTEAFF. The CDR3 DNA reads TGTGCCAGCAGCCCCCGCGGGGACCTGAACACTGAAGCTTTCTTT.

CDR3 protein: CASSYGQKGKLFF. The CDR3 nucleotides are TGTGCCAGCAGCTACGGACAGAAGGGAAAACTGTTTTTT. The chain is built from TRBV27 and TRBJ1-4; weak D call: TRBD1 (6 bases). The germline V gene encodes CDR1 MNHEY and CDR2 SMNVEV (reference sequence). V lost 6 bases and J lost 10, with 15 bases in between. The CDR3 is made up of 13 amino acids.

V and J are TRBV29-1 and TRBJ1-4; 8 positions agree with TRBD1. Germline trimming cut 6 bases from V and 7 bases from J; bases unmatched to any gene: 7. The CDR3 contains 13 residues. Germline CDR1 reads SQVTM; CDR2 reads ANQGSEA. CDR3 bases: TGCAGCGTCCAGGACAGGGTGGGTGAAAAACTGTTTTTT. Residues: CSVQDRVGEKLFF.

The chain carries TRBV5-1 and TRBJ2-5; 10 bases align to TRBD1. The CDR3 has 15 residues. Looked up from germline, CDR1 is SGHRS and CDR2 is YFSETQ. V shed 5 bases and J 1 base; nucleotides not matched to a gene: 5. The CDR3 sequence: CASRRDRGFQETQYF. In nucleotides, the CDR3 is TGCGCCAGCAGACGGGACAGGGGATTCCAAGAGACCCAGTACTTC.

The chain recombines TRBV19 with TRBJ2-4, with TRBD2 identical over 9 bases. V lost 7 bases and J lost 8; bases outside the gene matches: 15. The CDR3 is 16 residues long. From germline, CDR1 is LNHDA and CDR2 SQIVND (reference sequence). CDR3 sequence (DNA): TGTGCCAGTACTTTCGGCGGGAGGGGGCCTAGAGACATTCAGTACTTC. Translated, it gives CASTFGGRGPRDIQYF.

A word on this clone: The identical CDR3 is also encoded by other nucleotide sequences in the sample. The V and J genes are TRBV6-2 or TRBV6-3 and TRBJ2-7, with TRBD1 matching 7 bases. This CDR3 spans 14 amino acids. Germline CDR1 reads MNHEY; CDR2 reads SVGEGT. The junction had 11 bases not matched to a gene; V was cut back by 5 bases and J by 7 bases. The CDR3 DNA sequence: TGTGCCAGCAGTCGCCGACAGGGCCCAAATGAGCAGTACTTC. It specifies CASSRRQGPNEQYF.

The chain combines TRBV5-1 with TRBJ2-1; perhaps TRBD1 as D (6 bases). V was cut by 0 bases and J by 9 bases, with 16 bases left in between. CDR1 and CDR2 from the germline V gene are SGHRS and YFSETQ. The CDR3 totals 15 residues. The DNA for the CDR3 is TGCGCCAGCAGCTTGGTGCAGGGGAAGAGCGTTGAGCAGTTCTTC. It codes for CASSLVQGKSVEQFF.